This TCR beta chain was observed in a study of T cells after yellow fever vaccination. Study summary: SMART-Seq v4 Ultra Low Input handled preparation of low-cell-number fractions.

TCRdb fed the 5' RACE reads into MiXCR, producing one record per CDR3 protein. Of approximately 330,000 distinct CDR3 sequences listed, about 12% are singletons. With regard to this clonotype: Antigen: not known.

Overall study results and limits: Booster samples showed a return of most primary-vaccination clones (under 97% CD4, about 88% CD8). Only a minor proportion of clonotypes was detected across both CD4 and CD8 compartments.

The material sequenced was CD4+ T cells sorted from PBMCs, taken 15 days after the yellow fever booster vaccination. The source of this sequence is a man aged 18 to 29 who received the YFV17D yellow fever vaccine.

CDR3 bases: TGTGCCAGCAGGCCCACCGGGCCGTGGGGTGGCTACACCTTC. Its translation: CASRPTGPWGGYTF. The chain has TRBV12-3 or TRBV12-4 and TRBJ1-2; no firm D call. This CDR3 contains 14 residues. Trimming pared 6 bases from V and 7 bases from J, leaving 18 bases between.